Listed below are T cell receptor beta chains from one sample, sequenced in a study of PD-1 blockade in classical Hodgkin lymphoma. Sequencing was performed with immunoSEQ multiplex PCR; in TCRdb, only in-frame clones are kept and a portion is missing. The sample lists roughly 42,000 clones, over 70% occurring once. This specimen consisted of peripheral blood mononuclear cells (PBMCs), obtained at baseline. Every receptor here comes from a human donor with classical Hodgkin lymphoma. The conserved cysteine and the conserved F or W are not part of the CDR3 here. Not every row has a clone size; where given, it reads once, few, many or a size class.

clone size	V gene	J gene	CDR3 protein
-	TRBV9	TRBJ1-1	ASSVGMANTEAF
-	TRBV6-5	TRBJ1-2	ASSYGSRYT
-	TRBV2	TRBJ2-7	ASSEQGPTYEQY
-	TRBV7-3	TRBJ2-2	ASSFTGGFTGELF
-	TRBV7-8	TRBJ1-1	ASRLMRFSMNTEAF
few	TRBV27	TRBJ2-7	ASRRSGPKDEQY
-	TRBV7-3	TRBJ2-5	ASSATGGETQY
-	TRBV30	TRBJ1-2	AWSSGGENSYGYT
-	TRBV19	TRBJ2-3	ASSMPSGSDTQY
-	TRBV6-5	TRBJ2-7	ASSYRRASREQY
-	TRBV7-3	TRBJ2-1	ASSLIGLAGRGEQF
-	TRBV30	TRBJ2-3	AWSLGQGVAGTQY
-	TRBV7-2	TRBJ2-7	ASSLSRGSNYEQY
-	TRBV6-5	TRBJ2-3	ATQTSGSFADTQY
-	TRBV6-1	TRBJ2-7	ASHYTSLHEQY
-	TRBV15	TRBJ2-1	ATSVSRQAVYNEQF
once	TRBV9	TRBJ1-5	ASSLVTGLRQPQH
-	TRBV6-5	TRBJ2-3	ASSYSAQGGGDTQY
-	TRBV4-1	TRBJ2-3	ASSQRSSGLTDTQY
-	TRBV18	TRBJ2-5	ASSPVGQETQY
once	TRBV7-3	TRBJ1-1	ASSLRGATEAF
-	TRBV7-3	TRBJ2-1	ASSLNTYNEQF
-	TRBV7-8	TRBJ1-4	ASSPTGLLNEKLF
-	TRBV2	TRBJ2-2	ASSVAGGGTGELF
-	TRBV4-3	TRBJ2-2	ASSKQGGTGELF
-	TRBV10-3	TRBJ1-5	AISGQYSNQPQH
-	TRBV6-6	TRBJ2-3	ASSSDSSTDTQY
-	TRBV28	TRBJ1-1	ASRYLAVENTEAF
-	TRBV2	TRBJ2-7	ASTAGPYSDEQY
few	TRBV6-5	TRBJ2-7	ASSSRGEQY
-	TRBV19	TRBJ1-1	ASSIWGVGNTEAF
-	TRBV4-3	TRBJ2-1	ASSQAPSGRTGNEQF
-	TRBV20-1	TRBJ1-1	SAQQGIEAF
-	TRBV7-9	TRBJ2-7	ASSPGTGGSYEQY
-	TRBV7-3	TRBJ2-6	ASSLRQGATGANVLT
-	TRBV28	TRBJ1-5	ASLKRGFSNQPQH
-	TRBV6-4	TRBJ1-1	ASSKEAVGYTEAF
-	TRBV19	TRBJ2-7	ASSIVAGYEQY
once	TRBV28	TRBJ2-4	ASSLWAGTGEAAKNIQY
-	TRBV7-9	TRBJ1-1	ASSPGGGAITEAF
-	TRBV11-2	TRBJ1-5	ASSLGTGPNQPQH
-	TRBV7-8	TRBJ1-1	ASSPRTGAEAF
-	TRBV6-5	TRBJ2-1	ASTGRAGEQF
-	TRBV28	TRBJ2-3	ASSFGDTPLFGLGDTQY
-	TRBV6-1	TRBJ1-5	ASSSWNQPQH
once	TRBV15	TRBJ1-1	ATSRDVRTEAF
-	TRBV5-5	TRBJ1-3	ASSGSGTGVGNTIY
-	TRBV28	TRBJ1-4	ASSSPGQPGSGREKLF
-	TRBV6-6	TRBJ1-1	ASRRETGEAF
-	TRBV11-2	TRBJ1-2	ASSPGGLYGYT
-	TRBV6-6	TRBJ1-3	ASSTTGAPGNTIY
-	TRBV5-1	TRBJ2-2	ASSPQANTGELF
-	TRBV18	TRBJ2-3	ASSPVSPTDTQY
-	TRBV28	TRBJ1-5	ASSLVPGQAGYSNQPQH
-	TRBV6-6	TRBJ1-4	ASSYLGGMAKLF